These 20 T cell receptor beta chains came from one sample sequenced in a study of blood T cell repertoires in COVID-19. Repertoires were generated with immunoSEQ multiplex PCR, while TCRdb's copy carries only in-frame clones and drops some. The sample gives about 300,000 clones, about 90% of which show up once; 2.5% to 3.5% is in the top ten. Sample: PBMCs or T cells enriched from blood (not recorded which). The receptors were sampled from a woman between 45 and 65 years old who had been exposed to COVID-19.

Only one count was recorded for this clone. The J gene is TRBJ2-4, the V gene TRBV3-1 (or the pseudogene TRBV3-2), with 7 bases fitting TRBD1. Germline CDR1 is LGHDT and CDR2 is YNNKEL (reference sequence). This CDR3 has 15 amino acids. Trimming removed 2 bases from V and 6 bases from J; junction bases left unmatched: 7. The CDR3 reads CASSQPTGVGNIQYF. The CDR3 DNA follows: TGTGCCAGCAGCCAACCTACAGGGGTGGGAAACATTCAGTACTTC.

A remark on this clone: At one end, the junction sequence differs from germline, possibly due to a read error. The V call is TRBV9, the J call TRBJ2-7; 7 bases map to TRBD2. Germline CDR1 is SGDLS and CDR2 is YYNGEE. This CDR3 contains 15 residues. This chain's CDR3 is CASSVEVGGSYEQYF. CDR3 nucleotides: TGTGCCAGCAGTGTAGAGGTGGGGGGGTCCTACGAGCAGTACTTC.

The CDR3 protein is CASSLRGGAGGNTIYF. The CDR3 region has the DNA TGTGCCAGCAGTCTCCGGGGGGGGGCTGGAGGAAACACCATATATTTT. The chain has TRBV28 and TRBJ1-3; tentative D call: TRBD1 (6 bases). Trimming shortened V by 5 bases and J by 4 bases, and 18 bases separated the two germline ends. CDR1 is MDHEN and CDR2 is SYDVKM in the germline V gene. The CDR3 has 16 residues.

The chain combines TRBV3-1 (or the pseudogene TRBV3-2) with TRBJ2-6; 14 nucleotides match TRBD2. This CDR3 is built from 21 residues. V trimming: 4 bases; J trimming: 0 bases; junction bases outside the gene matches: 11. In germline, CDR1 is LGHDT, CDR2 YNNKEL (reference sequence). The CDR3 here is CASSPSWGLAGAYSGANVLTF. The CDR3 coding sequence is TGTGCCAGCAGCCCCTCATGGGGACTAGCGGGGGCCTACTCTGGGGCCAACGTCCTGACTTTC.

The chain is built from TRBV4-2 and TRBJ1-3, with TRBD1 matching over 7 bases. V shed 1 base and J 0 bases; nucleotides not matched to a gene: 0. This CDR3 has 15 residues. Germline-derived CDR1 and CDR2 are LGHNA and YNFKEQ. The CDR3 loop reads CASSQAGGSGNTIYF. CDR3 coding DNA: TGTGCCAGCAGCCAAGCAGGGGGCTCTGGAAACACCATATATTTT.

The chain combines TRBV5-4 with TRBJ1-3; TRBD1 matches 7 bases. J gave up 0 bases and V 4 bases, and 4 bases lay outside the gene matches. The CDR3 is 15 amino acids. The germline CDR1 and CDR2 sequences are SGHNT and YYREEE (reference sequence). The CDR3 region is CASSAGTASGNTIYF. As DNA, the CDR3 is TGTGCCAGCAGCGCCGGGACAGCCTCTGGAAACACCATATATTTT.

The chain uses TRBV5-1 and TRBJ2-3; 9 nucleotides line up with TRBD1. The CDR3 is 21 residues long. Germline V gives CDR1 SGHRS, CDR2 YFSETQ. Trimming removed 4 bases from V and 6 bases from J; junction bases left unmatched: 27. The CDR3 sequence is CASSLSPILGTGPVKTDTQYF. CDR3 sequence (DNA): TGCGCCAGCAGCCTATCCCCAATACTTGGGACAGGGCCGGTTAAGACGGATACGCAGTATTTT. The variable domain in full, completed from reference TRBV5-1 and TRBJ2-3, reads KAGVTQTPRYLIKTRGQQVTLSCSPISGHRSVSWYQQTPGQGLQFLFEYFSETQRNKGNFPGRFSGRQFSNSRSEMNVSTLELGDSALYLCASSLSPILGTGPVKTDTQYFGPGTRLTVL.

The chain employs TRBV5-1 and TRBJ1-1, with 8 bases that match TRBD1. The CDR3 loop spans 15 amino acids. V gave up 5 bases and J gave up 3 bases; unmatched junction bases: 9. Germline V gene data show CDR1 as SGHRS and CDR2 as YFSETQ. CDR3 sequence reads: CASRPAGGEDTEAFF. The CDR3, as DNA: TGCGCCAGCAGGCCGGCAGGGGGCGAGGACACTGAAGCTTTCTTT.

The chain has TRBV27 and TRBJ1-5; D remains ambiguous. V lost 0 bases and J lost 5, with 11 bases in between. The CDR3 covers 15 residues. Germline CDR1 and CDR2: MNHEY and SMNVEV (reference sequence). The CDR3 here is CASSLSRVGDQPQHF. The CDR3 bases are TGTGCCAGCAGTTTATCGAGGGTTGGAGATCAGCCCCAGCATTTT.

V usage is TRBV18 and J usage is TRBJ1-4, with D maybe TRBD1 (5 bases). The germline V gene has CDR1 KGHSH and CDR2 LQKENI. Between the trimmed V and J ends, which lost 4 bases and 4 bases, there was a span of 13 bases. CDR3 length equals 15 residues. Here the CDR3 DNA reads TGTGCCAGCTCACTTACGACAGTGTATAATGAAAAACTGTTTTTT. Encoded protein: CASSLTTVYNEKLFF.

The CDR3 protein is CASSQAGGEETQYF. The CDR3 DNA is TGTGCCAGCAGCCAAGCGGGGGGGGAAGAGACCCAGTACTTC. This sequence joins TRBV13 and TRBJ2-5, with 10 positions matching TRBD2. The CDR3 covers 14 residues. The germline V gene encodes CDR1 PRHDT and CDR2 FYEKMQ (reference sequence). The junction had 3 bases not matched to a gene; V was cut back by 5 bases and J by 3 bases.

V gene TRBV28 combines with J gene TRBJ2-7; 10 bases align to TRBD1. The CDR3 is 17 amino acids. The V and J ends lost 5 bases and 2 bases, in that order; junction bases with no gene match: 12. CDR1 and CDR2 (germline): MDHEN, SYDVKM. The CDR3 sequence: CASSNRWGQGFAYEQYF. CDR3 DNA sequence: TGTGCCAGCAGTAACCGTTGGGGACAGGGGTTCGCCTACGAGCAGTACTTC.

The V and J genes are TRBV12-3 or TRBV12-4 and TRBJ2-3; unclear D gene. Trimming took 5 bases from V and 4 from J, leaving 10 bases between them. The CDR3 has 13 residues. This CDR3 reads CASSPPNADTQYF. CDR3 sequence (DNA): TGTGCCAGCAGTCCTCCTAATGCAGATACGCAGTATTTT.

V and J are TRBV6-5 and TRBJ2-1; TRBD2 is a possible D gene (6 bases). This CDR3 has 13 residues. With 4 bases removed from V and 5 bases from J, the gap between germline ends came to 9 bases. Germline CDR1 reads MNHEY; CDR2 reads SVGAGI. The CDR3 sequence is CASSSRGNNEQFF. In DNA form, the CDR3 reads TGTGCCAGCAGTTCGCGCGGGAACAATGAGCAGTTCTTC.

V and J are TRBV5-6 and TRBJ1-4; a weak D match, TRBD1 (6 bases). Germline assignment: CDR1 SGHDT and CDR2 YYEEEE. V shed 4 bases and J shed 0 bases, with 10 bases lying between them. The CDR3 consists of 15 residues. CDR3: CASSLRGTTNEKLFF. CDR3 DNA sequence: TGTGCCAGCAGCCTCAGGGGAACAACTAATGAAAAACTGTTTTTT.

The gene calls are TRBV2 and TRBJ1-6; tentatively, D is TRBD1 (5 bases). Between the trimmed V and J ends, which lost 7 bases and 11 bases, there was a span of 15 bases. There are 13 residues in the CDR3. CDR1 SNHLY and CDR2 FYNNEI come from the germline V gene. The CDR3 reads CASTSWGVTPLHF. The CDR3 nucleotides are TGTGCCAGCACATCTTGGGGGGTGACACCCCTCCACTTT.

The V call is TRBV28, the J call TRBJ2-3; 7 bases line up with TRBD1. Germline loops: CDR1 MDHEN, CDR2 SYDVKM. Losses at the gene ends were 3 bases for V and 0 bases for J; bases not matched to a gene: 6. The CDR3 loop spans 16 amino acids. The CDR3 DNA sequence: TGTGCCAGCAGTTTTCCGACAGGGCAAAGCACAGATACGCAGTATTTT. This encodes CASSFPTGQSTDTQYF.

The chain uses TRBV28 and TRBJ2-5; D gene unclear. This CDR3 is 15 amino acids long. Germline V gene lookup returns CDR1 MDHEN and CDR2 SYDVKM. V lost 5 bases and J 5 bases, leaving 18 bases between the germline ends. This CDR3 is CASSDSGPLEETQYF. As DNA, the CDR3 is TGTGCCAGCAGTGACTCCGGTCCCCTCGAGGAGACCCAGTACTTC.

This clone has a single count. V and J are TRBV7-9 and TRBJ2-2, with 8 positions matching TRBD1. After removal of 4 bases from V and 5 bases from J, the junction contained 6 bases not matched to a gene. This CDR3 has 15 amino acids. Germline V gives CDR1 SEHNR, CDR2 FQNEAQ (reference sequence). In DNA, the CDR3 is TGTGCCAGCAGCTCACAGGGGGAGGCTACCGGGGAGCTGTTTTTT. It encodes CASSSQGEATGELFF.

The chain combines TRBV29-1 with TRBJ1-4, with a weak D call TRBD1 (6 bases). From germline, CDR1 is SQVTM and CDR2 ANQGSEA. CDR3 length: 14 residues. V gave up 4 bases and J gave up 6 bases, with 15 bases separating them. CDR3 residues: CSVASGGGDEKLFF. CDR3 coding DNA: TGCAGCGTTGCGTCGGGGGGCGGGGATGAAAAACTGTTTTTT.